This T cell receptor beta chain was sequenced for a study of cytomegalovirus exposure and HLA in healthy donors. Study-wide findings and caveats: Later findings reportedly placed an Asian-associated ancestry cluster below the approximately 670-donor mean for N-insertions. Among TCR sequences, most were rare, though some public TCRs appeared in many donors.

PCR was performed using 60 Vbeta and 13 Jbeta primers. Using immunoSEQ multiplex PCR, the repertoire was profiled, and TCRdb retains in-frame clones only, with some absent. The sample includes about 200,000 clones, 75% to 80% of them seen just once. Germline values: CDR1 SEHNR, CDR2 FQNEAQ (reference sequence). The CDR3 is made up of 16 amino acids. V was clipped by 2 bases and J by 2 bases, with 15 bases between them. Comments on this clone: What it recognizes is unknown.

The TCR comes from a man aged 18 to 30 in good health and CMV-seronegative. The chain combines TRBV7-9 with TRBJ1-2, with a possible D match to TRBD1 (6 bases). Input material: PBMCs. The CDR3 DNA reads TGTGCCAGCAGCTTAAATTTAGGGAGGGGGAACTATGGCTACACCTTC. It codes for CASSLNLGRGNYGYTF.